This entry lists 22 T cell receptor beta chains sequenced from one sample in a study of CD8+ T cells in alopecia areata. Extracted RNA was reverse transcribed, and the resulting cDNA served as sequencing template. TCRdb keeps only in-frame clones here, not all; method: immunoSEQ multiplex PCR. This sample carries over 100,000 clones, none of them present only once. Material: lesional skin. These receptors were taken from a C3H/HeJ mouse with alopecia areata. The MHC haplotype of this mouse line is H2-k.

This clone was detected only a few times. Mouse germline and gene names are used. The read is 4 residues too short to cover the CDR3 end, so that end is filled in from the germline J gene. This sequence joins TRBV13-3 and TRBJ2-4; 10 positions agree with TRBD1. This CDR3 is 15 amino acids long. Looked up from germline, CDR1 is NNHDY and CDR2 is SYVADS. J lost 3 bases, V lost 2 bases, and 3 bases had no gene match. Partial CDR3 DNA: TGTGCCAGCAGTGAGACAGGGGGCTTGCAAAAC. Translated: CASSETGGLQN. The full CDR3 sequence reads CASSETGGLQNTLYF.

This clone was counted between two and nine times. Gene names and germline refer to mouse. The part of the CDR3 DNA that was read is TGTGCCAGCAGTGATCGGGACAGGGGATTCTATGCAAACACA. The encoded protein is CASSDRDRGFYANT. The whole CDR3 region reads CASSDRDRGFYANTEVFF. The chain employs TRBV13-3 and TRBJ1-1, with TRBD1 identical over 10 bases. The read stops 4 residues short of the end of the CDR3; the missing end is completed from the germline J gene. V shed 1 base and J 0 bases; nucleotides not matched to a gene: 9. The CDR3 spans 18 residues. Per germline, CDR1 NNHDY and CDR2 SYVADS.

In its sample, this clone was seen many times. Mouse gene names and germline throughout. The observed sequence ends 4 residues before the CDR3 terminus, with the missing tail filled in from the germline J gene. The chain uses TRBV13-3 and TRBJ2-5, with TRBD1 as a possible D gene (6 bases). Between the trimmed V and J ends, which lost 5 bases and 2 bases, there was a span of 12 bases. The CDR3 contains 14 residues. Germline V gene lookup returns CDR1 NNHDY and CDR2 SYVADS. The CDR3 DNA, read in part, is TGTGCCAGCAGCCAGGGGAGCGGCCAAGAC. Residues: CASSQGSGQD. The whole CDR3 region reads CASSQGSGQDTQYF.

About this clone: Each gene name is a mouse one. The CDR3 bases that were read are TGTGCCAGCAGTGATGCTCAGCCCACCGGG. Amino acids: CASSDAQPTG. The CDR3 reads in full as CASSDAQPTGQLYF. The chain links TRBV13-3 to TRBJ2-2; no clear D. The read is 4 residues too short to cover the CDR3 end, so that end is filled in from the germline J gene. V was pared by 0 bases and J by 4 bases, with 7 bases between. CDR3 length: 14 residues. Germline V gives CDR1 NNHDY, CDR2 SYVADS.

This clone has just a few counts. Genes and germline come from the mouse. CDR3 DNA, as far as it was read: TGTGCCAGCAGTATAGACTGGGTCAACTATGCT. It translates to CASSIDWVNYA. Given in full, the CDR3 is CASSIDWVNYAEQFF. This chain uses TRBV19 with TRBJ2-1; TRBD2 might be the D (6 bases). The read comes to an end 4 residues before the CDR3 does, leaving the germline J gene to fill in the end. The V gene lost 0 bases and the J gene lost 1 base, with 8 bases spanning the gap. The germline V gene has CDR1 FNHDT and CDR2 SITEND (reference sequence). The CDR3 spans 15 residues.

Remarks on this clone: Germline and genes: mouse. Read coverage stops 4 residues before the CDR3 terminus; the germline J gene supplies the remainder. The chain couples TRBV13-3 to TRBJ2-7; a weak D match, TRBD1 (6 bases). The CDR3 has 14 residues. Germline V gene data show CDR1 as NNHDY and CDR2 as SYVADS. CDR3 sequence: CASSDPQGRYEQYF. The DNA read from the CDR3 is TGTGCCAGCAGTGACCCCCAGGGGAGGTAT.

This clone has just a few counts. Mouse germline and gene names are used. The read is 4 residues too short to cover the CDR3 end, so that end is filled in from the germline J gene. This rearrangement joins TRBV1 to TRBJ1-1; D ambiguous. CDR1 and CDR2 from the germline V gene are NSQYPW and LRSPGD (reference sequence). V was trimmed by 0 bases and J by 0 bases, leaving 11 bases between them. The CDR3 sequence is 16 residues long. The CDR3 protein is CTCSADGGVSNTEVFF. CDR3 DNA (partial): TGCACCTGCAGTGCAGATGGTGGGGTATCAAACACA.

About this clone: Gene names denote mouse genes. The CDR3 is cut off 4 residues early in the read; its end comes from the germline J gene. The rearrangement links TRBV1 to TRBJ2-1; 10 bases agree with TRBD2. This CDR3 region has 14 residues. CDR1 NSQYPW and CDR2 LRSPGD come from the germline V gene (reference sequence). The chain's CDR3 is CTCRGTGVGAEQFF. The sequenced CDR3 bases are TGCACCTGCAGAGGGACTGGGGTGGGCGCT.

A few counts support this clone. Gene labels here are mouse ones. Coverage ceases 4 residues before the CDR3 finishes, and the germline J gene fills in the end. The J gene is TRBJ1-2, the V gene TRBV13-1; 7 nucleotides line up with TRBD1. The germline gives CDR1 NSHNY, CDR2 SYGAGN. V shed 5 bases and J 2 bases; nucleotides not matched to a gene: 6. The CDR3 covers 14 residues. CDR3 residues: CASSQGQSNSDYTF. Incomplete CDR3 DNA: TGTGCCAGCAGCCAGGGACAGTCCAACTCC.

This clone was seen a few times. Gene names denote mouse genes. The read finishes 4 residues shy of the CDR3 end, and the germline J gene is used to complete it. This rearrangement joins TRBV19 to TRBJ2-5; D remains unclear. The CDR3 contains 15 residues. Germline V gene data show CDR1 as FNHDT and CDR2 as SITEND (reference sequence). The ends were cut back, 3 bases at V and 0 bases at J, with 11 bases in the middle. The DNA read from the CDR3 is TGTGCCAGCAGTAGACAAATTATTAACCAAGAC. It is translated as CASSRQIINQD. The whole CDR3 protein reads CASSRQIINQDTQYF.

Worth noting for this clone: Any gene name here is a mouse gene name. The DNA read from the CDR3 is TGTGCCAGCAGTGACAGCCCCGGG. Translated, it gives CASSDSPG. The whole CDR3 reads CASSDSPGQLYF. The J gene is TRBJ2-2, the V gene TRBV13-1, with D unclear. The CDR3 is cut off 4 residues early in the read; its end comes from the germline J gene. The CDR3 sequence is 12 residues long. Per germline, CDR1 NSHNY and CDR2 SYGAGN. Trimming took 2 bases from V and 6 from J, leaving 5 bases between them.

This clone was seen many times. Genes here carry mouse names. The read gets to within 4 residues of the CDR3 end, and the germline J gene fills in the rest. V usage is TRBV13-3 and J usage is TRBJ2-2; TRBD1 agrees at 10 bases. CDR1 NNHDY and CDR2 SYVADS come from the germline V gene. This CDR3 comprises 15 residues. The V and J ends lost 1 base and 5 bases, in that order; junction bases with no gene match: 2. The part of the CDR3 DNA that was read is TGTGCCAGCAGTGATCCGGGACAGGGGACCGGG. This sequence encodes CASSDPGQGTG. The full CDR3 reads CASSDPGQGTGQLYF.

A remark on this clone: Each gene name is a mouse one. Sequencing ends 4 residues short of the CDR3 end; the germline J gene provides the rest. The chain employs TRBV13-3 and TRBJ2-3; TRBD1 matches at 7 bases. V dropped 3 bases and J dropped 0; count of bases not matched to a gene: 7. The CDR3 loop spans 16 amino acids. The germline gives CDR1 NNHDY, CDR2 SYVADS. Partial CDR3 DNA: TGTGCCAGCAGTGTCGGGGACAGATCTAGTGCAGAA. Amino acids: CASSVGDRSSAE. In full, the CDR3 is CASSVGDRSSAETLYF.

As concerns this clone: Gene names follow the mouse nomenclature. The sequenced fragment ends 4 residues before the CDR3 boundary, so the rest is inferred from the germline J gene. The chain carries TRBV19 and TRBJ2-7; TRBD2 matches 8 bases. The V gene's germline CDR1 is FNHDT and CDR2 SITEND (reference sequence). This CDR3 spans 13 amino acids. The sequenced CDR3 bases are TGTGCCAGCAGTACCGGGACTGGATAT. Translating it yields CASSTGTGY. From start to end, the CDR3 is CASSTGTGYEQYF. The full variable domain, its missing parts supplied by reference TRBV19 and TRBJ2-7, is GGIITQTPKFLIGQEGQKLTLKCQQNFNHDTMYWYRQDSGKGLRLIYYSITENDLQKGDLSEGYDASREKKSSFSLTVTSAQKNEMAVFLCASSTGTGYEQYFGPGTRLTVL.

Concerning this clone: Each gene name is a mouse one. The CDR3 goes on 4 residues after the read ends, and that part is filled in from the germline J gene. The J gene is TRBJ2-7, the V gene TRBV13-3, with D perhaps TRBD1 (6 bases). This CDR3 region has 13 residues. Germline CDR1 NNHDY, CDR2 SYVADS. Partial CDR3 DNA: TGTGCCAGCAGTGAGCGTCGGACAGAT. Protein product: CASSERRTD. The whole CDR3 reads CASSERRTDEQYF.

As regards this clone: Mouse names are used for the genes. The sequenced fragment ends 4 residues before the CDR3 boundary, so the rest is inferred from the germline J gene. This sequence joins TRBV19 and TRBJ1-1; tentative D call: TRBD1 (5 bases). The V gene lost 1 base and the J gene lost 0 bases, with 10 bases spanning the gap. Germline assignment: CDR1 FNHDT and CDR2 SITEND (reference sequence). This CDR3 is built from 15 residues. Partial CDR3 DNA: TGTGCCAGCAGTATACGGACAATAGCAAACACA. Protein: CASSIRTIANT. In full, the CDR3 is CASSIRTIANTEVFF. The variable domain in full, with the rest retrieved from reference TRBV19 and TRBJ1-1, is GGIITQTPKFLIGQEGQKLTLKCQQNFNHDTMYWYRQDSGKGLRLIYYSITENDLQKGDLSEGYDASREKKSSFSLTVTSAQKNEMAVFLCASSIRTIANTEVFFGKGTRLTVV.

The table lists this clone with many counts. Gene and germline names: mouse. The DNA ends 4 residues before the CDR3 does, and the rest of the CDR3 is filled in from the germline J gene. The chain carries TRBV13-3 and TRBJ1-4; 9 bases agree with TRBD1. This CDR3 has 13 residues. CDR1 and CDR2 (germline): NNHDY, SYVADS. V lost 8 bases, J lost 4 bases, and 3 bases stayed unmatched. Partial CDR3 DNA: TGTGCCAGTGGGGACAGGGTCAACGAA. Residues: CASGDRVNE. The entire CDR3 protein reads CASGDRVNERLFF.

This clone was found a few times. Gene names and germline refer to mouse. Sequencing ends 4 residues short of the CDR3 end; the germline J gene provides the rest. J is TRBJ2-3 and V is TRBV13-3; 11 nucleotides agree with TRBD1. Trimming at V came to 4 bases and at J to 3 bases, leaving 4 bases not matched to a gene. This CDR3 has 15 amino acids. Germline CDR1 and CDR2: NNHDY and SYVADS. CDR3: CASSWTGGRAETLYF. The covered CDR3 bases are TGTGCCAGCAGTTGGACAGGGGGCAGGGCAGAA.

About this clone itself: Germline and genes: mouse. The read terminates 4 residues ahead of where the CDR3 ends, so the germline J gene completes it. This rearrangement joins TRBV1 to TRBJ2-1; 8 nucleotides match TRBD1. This CDR3 region has 15 residues. CDR1 is NSQYPW, CDR2 LRSPGD, per germline (reference sequence). V lost 3 bases and J lost 1; bases outside the gene matches: 2. CDR3 protein: CTCSATGANYAEQFF. The CDR3 bases that were read are TGCACCTGCAGTGCGACAGGGGCGAACTATGCT. The full variable domain, completed using reference TRBV1 and TRBJ2-1, is VTLLEQNPRWRLVPRGQAVNLRCILKNSQYPWMSWYQQDLQKQLQWLFTLRSPGDKEVKSLPGADYLATRVTDTELRLQVANMSQGRTLYCTCSATGANYAEQFFGPGTRLTVL.

This clone came up a few times. All gene names here are mouse names. The read terminates 4 residues before the CDR3 end, so the remaining end is supplied by the germline J gene. J is TRBJ2-5 and V is TRBV19, with D possibly TRBD2 on 6 matching bases. V was shortened by 5 bases and J by 0 bases, with 7 bases between the two germline ends. Germline CDR1 FNHDT, CDR2 SITEND (reference sequence). The CDR3 runs to 13 residues. The CDR3 loop reads CASSGTNQDTQYF. CDR3 DNA (partial): TGTGCCAGCAGCGGGACTAACCAAGAC.

This clone was counted a few times. The gene names given are mouse names. The sequenced fragment ends 4 residues before the CDR3 boundary, so the rest is inferred from the germline J gene. The chain joins TRBV13-1 to TRBJ2-7; D is perhaps TRBD1 (5 bases). Trimming removed 2 bases from V and 0 bases from J, with 9 bases in between. Germline CDR1 and CDR2: NSHNY and SYGAGN. CDR3 length equals 14 residues. The DNA read from the CDR3 is TGTGCCAGCAGTGAAGACAGAAGCTCCTAT. This codes for CASSEDRSSY. The CDR3 reads in full as CASSEDRSSYEQYF.

This clone has only a few counts. Germline and genes: mouse. Partial CDR3 DNA: TGTGCCAGCAGTGGGGGGGGATAT. Its translation is CASSGGGY. The entire CDR3 sequence reads CASSGGGYEQYF. The rearrangement joins TRBV19 to TRBJ2-7; 7 nucleotides match TRBD2. The read halts 4 residues ahead of the CDR3 end, with the missing end drawn from the germline J gene. The CDR3 runs 12 residues. Germline lookup yields CDR1 FNHDT and CDR2 SITEND (reference sequence).